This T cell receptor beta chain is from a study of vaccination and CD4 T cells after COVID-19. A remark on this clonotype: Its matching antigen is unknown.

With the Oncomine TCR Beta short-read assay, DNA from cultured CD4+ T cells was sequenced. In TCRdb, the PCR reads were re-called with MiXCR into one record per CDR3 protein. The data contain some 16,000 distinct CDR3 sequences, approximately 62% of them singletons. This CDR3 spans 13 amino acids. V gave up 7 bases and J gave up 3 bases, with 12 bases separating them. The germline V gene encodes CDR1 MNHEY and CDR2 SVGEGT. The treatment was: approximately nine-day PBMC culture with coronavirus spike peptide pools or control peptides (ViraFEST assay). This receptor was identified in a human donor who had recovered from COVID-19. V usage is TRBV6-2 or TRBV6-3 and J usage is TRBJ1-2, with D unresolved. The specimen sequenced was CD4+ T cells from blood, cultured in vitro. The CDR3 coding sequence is TGTGCCAGCAATAGGGCAGGAGACTATGGCTACACCTTC. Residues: CASNRAGDYGYTF.